The 7 T cell receptor beta chains listed next were all sequenced from one sample in a study of T-cell reconstitution after alpha-beta-depleted transplantation in children. The library targeted TCRbeta and was prepared with unique molecular identifiers. One entry per CDR3 protein results from TCRdb running MiXCR on the PCR reads. Of hundreds of thousands of distinct CDR3 sequences in the sample, more than 20% are singletons; the top ten hold around 4.8%. The sample was PBMCs, mostly from graft donor cells, taken 360 days after TCRalphabeta/CD19-depleted stem cell transplant. The receptors here all came from a female patient aged 2-10 years who had a stem cell transplant for congenital amegakaryocytic thrombocytopenia, so the T cells may come from the graft donor.

This clonotype occurred a few times. CDR3 protein: CASSQSPLEPSLTDTQYF. In nucleotides, the CDR3 is TGCGCCAGCAGCCAATCCCCCCTAGAACCTTCCCTCACAGATACGCAGTATTTT. The V and J genes are TRBV5-1 and TRBJ2-3; D unresolved. This CDR3 is 18 amino acids long. With 4 bases removed from V and 2 bases from J, the gap between germline ends came to 23 bases. Germline CDR1 is SGHRS and CDR2 is YFSETQ.

The J gene is TRBJ2-3, the V gene TRBV6-2 or TRBV6-3; 8 bases agree with TRBD2. CDR1 and CDR2 from the germline V gene are MNHEY and SVGEGT. The CDR3 is 14 residues long. V was pared by 6 bases and J by 2 bases, with 4 bases of the junction left unmatched. CDR3 DNA sequence: TGTGCCAGCAGCCGGCGGGGGGCCACAGATACGCAGTATTTT. As protein: CASSRRGATDTQYF.

This clonotype appeared a few times. The chain employs TRBV10-1 and TRBJ2-7; 10 bases line up with TRBD2. The CDR3 has 14 residues. The V gene end was trimmed by 4 bases and the J gene end by 6 bases; junction bases not matched to a gene: 6. Per the germline V gene, CDR1 is WNHNN and CDR2 is SYGVQD (reference sequence). CDR3 amino acids: CASSGASGGGEQYF. As DNA, the CDR3 is TGCGCCAGCAGTGGGGCTAGCGGGGGCGGCGAGCAGTACTTC.

This clonotype was detected a few times. The chain joins TRBV5-1 to TRBJ2-2; TRBD1 might be the D (6 bases). Germline values: CDR1 SGHRS, CDR2 YFSETQ. The V end was cut by 4 bases, the J end by 6 bases, with 10 bases between. The length of the CDR3 is 13 residues. CDR3 sequence: CASSNTGSGELFF. DNA for the CDR3: TGCGCCAGCAGCAACACAGGGTCCGGGGAGCTGTTTTTT.

V and J are TRBV4-1 and TRBJ2-7, with a possible D match to TRBD1 (6 bases). This CDR3 contains 16 residues. V dropped 2 bases and J dropped 3 bases, with 17 bases sitting between them. Germline CDR1 is MGHRA and CDR2 is YSYEKL. CDR3 protein: CASSQTNRDKIYEQYF. The DNA for the CDR3 is TGCGCCAGCAGCCAAACCAACAGGGATAAGATCTACGAGCAGTACTTC.

This clonotype has more than one count but fewer than ten. The chain employs TRBV29-1 and TRBJ2-7; 12 bases match TRBD2. The CDR3 is 13 residues long. The trim removed 7 bases at V and 2 bases at J, leaving 3 bases unmatched. The germline V gene has CDR1 SQVTM and CDR2 ANQGSEA. The chain's CDR3 is CSGTSGAPYEQYF. CDR3 nucleotide sequence: TGCAGCGGGACTAGCGGGGCCCCCTACGAGCAGTACTTC.

This clonotype was detected many times. The J gene is TRBJ2-7, the V gene TRBV6-2 or TRBV6-3; no clear D. This CDR3 has 14 amino acids. The germline V and J ends were trimmed by 0 bases and 2 bases, with 8 bases remaining between them. The germline V gene encodes CDR1 MNHEY and CDR2 SVGEGT. DNA of the CDR3: TGTGCCAGCAGTTACTCCTACGGAACCTACGAGCAGTACTTC. It specifies CASSYSYGTYEQYF.